These 5 T cell receptor beta chains originate from one sample sequenced in a study of T cell repertoires in cytomegalovirus infection. MiXCR, run by TCRdb on the reads, gives a single entry per CDR3 protein. The sample holds approximately 730,000 distinct CDR3 sequences; approximately 32% are singletons and the top ten take approximately 14%. Their specific antigens are unknown. Here the sequenced sample was cultured CD8+ T cells from PBMCs, taken from culture after CMV antigen stimulation. The receptor set was obtained from a human donor in good health (CMV status not recorded). Some clones in this sample may be carry-over from other donors' samples.

The chain links TRBV5-4 to TRBJ1-4; 7 positions match TRBD1. J gave up 7 bases and V 4 bases, and 10 bases lay outside the gene matches. CDR1 and CDR2 from the germline V gene are SGHNT and YYREEE (reference sequence). The CDR3 is 15 amino acids. DNA for the CDR3: TGTGCCAGCAGCGATGAGGACAGGCTGGGTGAAAAACTGTTTTTT. It encodes CASSDEDRLGEKLFF.

V and J are TRBV14 and TRBJ1-1, with D uncertain. Trimming removed 1 base from V and 4 bases from J, with 4 bases in between. CDR3 length: 12 amino acids. Germline CDR1 reads SGHDN; CDR2 reads FVKESK. The CDR3 nucleotides are TGTGCCAGCAGCCAAGGGTTCACTGAAGCTTTCTTT. It encodes CASSQGFTEAFF.

This clonotype was seen a few times. V usage is TRBV6-6 and J usage is TRBJ1-2; 7 bases match TRBD1. Per germline, CDR1 MNHNY and CDR2 SVGAGI (reference sequence). V shed 7 bases and J 6 bases; nucleotides not matched to a gene: 8. The CDR3 has 13 residues. The CDR3 bases are TGTGCCAGCACAACAGGGGTTTTAGATGGCTACACCTTC. This sequence encodes CASTTGVLDGYTF.

This clonotype occurred a few times. The chain combines TRBV24-1 with TRBJ1-1; 7 nucleotides agree with TRBD1. With 8 bases clipped from V and 0 bases from J, the junction kept 2 bases outside the gene matches. CDR1 is KGHDR and CDR2 is SFDVKD in the germline V gene. The length of the CDR3 is 13 residues. CDR3 DNA sequence: TGTGCCACCAAGGACAGGCTGAACACTGAAGCTTTCTTT. Its translation is CATKDRLNTEAFF.

This clonotype was found a few times. The rearrangement links TRBV4-1 to TRBJ1-5; D call uncertain. Germline values: CDR1 MGHRA, CDR2 YSYEKL. The CDR3 extends over 15 amino acids. The V gene lost 1 base and the J gene lost 2 bases, with 9 bases spanning the gap. The CDR3 region has the DNA TGCGCCAGCAGCCAAGCTTGGGGTGGCAATCAGCCCCAGCATTTT. Protein: CASSQAWGGNQPQHF.